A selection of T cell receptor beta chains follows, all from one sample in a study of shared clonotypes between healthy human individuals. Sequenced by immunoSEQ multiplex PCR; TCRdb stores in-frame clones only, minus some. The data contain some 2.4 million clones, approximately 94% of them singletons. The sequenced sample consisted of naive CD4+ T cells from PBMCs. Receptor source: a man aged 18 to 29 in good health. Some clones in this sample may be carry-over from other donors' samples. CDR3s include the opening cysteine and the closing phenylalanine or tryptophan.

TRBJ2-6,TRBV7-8,CASSWPGTGGVLTF
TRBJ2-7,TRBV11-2,CASSLTVPTYEQYF
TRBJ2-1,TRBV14,CASSQRLAAYNEQFF
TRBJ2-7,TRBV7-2,CASSRDRGIEQYF
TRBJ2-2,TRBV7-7,CASSLLENTGELFF
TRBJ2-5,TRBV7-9,CASRLTGNQETQYF
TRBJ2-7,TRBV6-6,CASSYGGAQVDEQYF
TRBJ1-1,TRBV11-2,CASSLQRQMNTEAFF
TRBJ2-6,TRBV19,CASSRAGGSSGANVLTF
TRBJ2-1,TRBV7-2,CASSHLAGHSYNEQFF
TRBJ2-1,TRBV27,CASTPAQGARNYNEQFF
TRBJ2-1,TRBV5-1,CASSLAEASSYNEQFF
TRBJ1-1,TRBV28,CASSIPQMGGRAFF
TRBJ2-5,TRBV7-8,CASSGSGTSGSAETQYF
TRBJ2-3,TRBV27,CASSSLAGVPTDTQYF
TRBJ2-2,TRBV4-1,CASSRGGVGELFF
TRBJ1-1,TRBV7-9,CASSLSANTEAFF
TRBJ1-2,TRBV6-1,CASSEVGKATYGYTF
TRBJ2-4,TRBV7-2,CASTIWGIQYF
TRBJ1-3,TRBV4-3,CASSQEARSAGNTIYF
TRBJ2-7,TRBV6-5,CASSYSRETYEQYF
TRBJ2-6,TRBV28,CASSFPGTGANVLTF
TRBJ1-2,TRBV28,CASSLFHAATGSGYTF
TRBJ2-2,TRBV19,CASKWDLVTGELFF
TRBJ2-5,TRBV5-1,CASSPGQPQETQYF
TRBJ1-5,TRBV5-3,CARSRQGQERRLNQPQHF
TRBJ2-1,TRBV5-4,CASSPVGNLDEQFF
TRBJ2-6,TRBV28,CASSGFRYVPTDSKSSGANVLTF
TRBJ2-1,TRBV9,CASSVGAGAPNEQFF
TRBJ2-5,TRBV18,CASSPRGSRGQDETQYF
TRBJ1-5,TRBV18,CASSPATGTGNQPQHF
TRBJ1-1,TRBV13,CASSLLARASFSEAFF
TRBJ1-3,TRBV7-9,CASSSPDRAGNTIYF
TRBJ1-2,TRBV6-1,CASSDLVYGYTF
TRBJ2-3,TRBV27,CASSALVTDTQYF
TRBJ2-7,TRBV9,CASSRDPDSYEQYF
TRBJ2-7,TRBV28,CASRLAGPLRYEQYF
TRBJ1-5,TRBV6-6,CASSYGGNSNQPQHF
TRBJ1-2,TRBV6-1,CAGRTAVGNYGYTF
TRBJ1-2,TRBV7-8,CASTQYRNNYGYTF
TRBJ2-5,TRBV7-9,CASSSTTGAQGTQYF